This T cell receptor beta chain was profiled in a study of cytomegalovirus exposure and HLA in healthy donors. Across the study: Earlier findings included more than 95 million unique TCR beta sequences obtained from 150 million to 200 million T cells. Overall study results and limits: Segments of the TCR beta V type were, in most cases, productive about 87% or about 30% of the time in an earlier analysis. When analyzed later, the rates of TCR association showed variation by HLA locus, with DRB1 the most and HLA-C the fewest.

Those who donated were healthy bone marrow donors. Primers included in the PCR were 60 Vbeta and 13 Jbeta primers. Sequencing was performed with immunoSEQ multiplex PCR; in TCRdb, only in-frame clones are kept and a portion is missing. The repertoire holds some 150,000 clones, with more than 75% as singletons. Comments on this clone: Its antigen remains unknown.

The CDR3 spans 13 residues. CDR1 MGHRA and CDR2 YSYEKL come from the germline V gene. The V end was cut by 0 bases, the J end by 4 bases, with 7 bases between. Sequencing was performed on PBMCs. The clonotype originates from a man aged 30-40 years in good health and CMV-seropositive. This chain links TRBV4-1 with TRBJ2-7; unclear D gene. The CDR3 is CASSQDLQYEQYF. In DNA form, the CDR3 reads TGCGCCAGCAGCCAAGATCTCCAGTACGAGCAGTACTTC.